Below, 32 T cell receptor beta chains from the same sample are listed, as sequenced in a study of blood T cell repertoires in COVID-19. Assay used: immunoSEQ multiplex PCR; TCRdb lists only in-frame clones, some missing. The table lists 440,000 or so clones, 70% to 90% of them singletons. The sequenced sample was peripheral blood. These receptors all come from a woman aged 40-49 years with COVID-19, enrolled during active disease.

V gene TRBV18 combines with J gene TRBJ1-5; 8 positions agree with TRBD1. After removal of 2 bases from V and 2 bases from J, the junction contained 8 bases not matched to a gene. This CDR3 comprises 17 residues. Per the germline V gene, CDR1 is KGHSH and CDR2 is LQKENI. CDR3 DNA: TGTGCCAGCTCACCAAGTTCTCAGGGGGCTGGCAATCAGCCCCAGCATTTT. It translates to CASSPSSQGAGNQPQHF.

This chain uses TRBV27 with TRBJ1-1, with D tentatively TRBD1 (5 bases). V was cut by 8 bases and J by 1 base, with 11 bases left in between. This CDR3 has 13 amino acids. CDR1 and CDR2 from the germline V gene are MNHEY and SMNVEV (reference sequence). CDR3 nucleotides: TGTGCCAGCTGGCGGCAGGGGAACACTGAAGCTTTCTTT. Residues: CASWRQGNTEAFF.

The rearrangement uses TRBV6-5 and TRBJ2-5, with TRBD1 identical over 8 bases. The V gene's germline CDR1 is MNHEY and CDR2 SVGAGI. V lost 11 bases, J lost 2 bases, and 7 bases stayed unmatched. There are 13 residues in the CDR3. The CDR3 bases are TGTGCCGCGAGGACAGGGACGCAAGAGACCCAGTACTTC. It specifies CAARTGTQETQYF.

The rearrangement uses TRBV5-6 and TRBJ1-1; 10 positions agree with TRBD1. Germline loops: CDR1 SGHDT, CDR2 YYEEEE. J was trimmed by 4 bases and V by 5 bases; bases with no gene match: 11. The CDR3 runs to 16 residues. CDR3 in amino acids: CASRNRRQGASTEAFF. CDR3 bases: TGTGCCAGCAGGAATCGAAGACAGGGGGCAAGCACTGAAGCTTTCTTT.

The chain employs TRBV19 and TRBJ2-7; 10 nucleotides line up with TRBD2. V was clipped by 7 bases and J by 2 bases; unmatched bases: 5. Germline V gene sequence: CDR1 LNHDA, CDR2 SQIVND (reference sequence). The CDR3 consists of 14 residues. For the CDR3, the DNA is TGTGCCAGTACCAGGACTAGCGGAACCTACGAGCAGTACTTC. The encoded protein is CASTRTSGTYEQYF.

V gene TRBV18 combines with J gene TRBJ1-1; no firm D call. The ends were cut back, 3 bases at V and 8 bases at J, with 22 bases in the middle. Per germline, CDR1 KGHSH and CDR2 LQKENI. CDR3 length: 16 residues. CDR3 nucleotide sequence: TGTGCCAGCTCACCGGTCGGGGTATCATCTACGTCGGAAGCTTTCTTT. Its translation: CASSPVGVSSTSEAFF.

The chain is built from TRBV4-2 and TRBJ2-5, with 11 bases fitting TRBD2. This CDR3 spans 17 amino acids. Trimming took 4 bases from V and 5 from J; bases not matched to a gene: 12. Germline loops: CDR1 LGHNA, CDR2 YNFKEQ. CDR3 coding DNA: TGTGCCAGCAGCCCCCGACTAGCGGGGAGGTCGGGCGAGACCCAGTACTTC. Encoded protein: CASSPRLAGRSGETQYF.

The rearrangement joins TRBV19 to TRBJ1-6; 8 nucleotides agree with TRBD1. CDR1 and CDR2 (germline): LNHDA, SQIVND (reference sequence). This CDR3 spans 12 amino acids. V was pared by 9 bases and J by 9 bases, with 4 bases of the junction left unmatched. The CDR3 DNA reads TGTGCCAGCCGGACAGGGACTTCACCCCTCCACTTT. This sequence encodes CASRTGTSPLHF.

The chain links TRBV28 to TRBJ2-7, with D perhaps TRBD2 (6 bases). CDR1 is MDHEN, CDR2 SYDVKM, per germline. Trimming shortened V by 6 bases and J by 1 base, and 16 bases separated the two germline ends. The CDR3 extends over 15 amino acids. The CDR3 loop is CASSQAGGTSYEQYF. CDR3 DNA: TGTGCCAGCAGCCAAGCCGGTGGGACTTCCTACGAGCAGTACTTC.

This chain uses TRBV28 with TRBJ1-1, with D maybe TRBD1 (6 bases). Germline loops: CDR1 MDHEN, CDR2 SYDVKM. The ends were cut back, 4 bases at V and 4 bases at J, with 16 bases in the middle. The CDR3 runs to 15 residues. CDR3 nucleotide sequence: TGTGCCAGCAGTTGGTTTAAACAGGGTATCACTGAAGCTTTCTTT. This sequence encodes CASSWFKQGITEAFF. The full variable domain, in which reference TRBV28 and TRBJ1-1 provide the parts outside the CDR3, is DVKVTQSSRYLVKRTGEKVFLECVQDMDHENMFWYRQDPGLGLRLIYFSYDVKMKEKGDIPEGYSVSREKKERFSLILESASTNQTSMYLCASSWFKQGITEAFFGQGTRLTVV.

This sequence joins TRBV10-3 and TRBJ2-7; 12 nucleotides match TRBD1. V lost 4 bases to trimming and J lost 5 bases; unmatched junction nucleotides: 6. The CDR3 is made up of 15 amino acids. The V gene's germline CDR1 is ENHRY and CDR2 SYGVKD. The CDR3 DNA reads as TGTGCCATCAGTGGGGGGGACAGGGGGCACAACGAGCAGTACTTC. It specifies CAISGGDRGHNEQYF.

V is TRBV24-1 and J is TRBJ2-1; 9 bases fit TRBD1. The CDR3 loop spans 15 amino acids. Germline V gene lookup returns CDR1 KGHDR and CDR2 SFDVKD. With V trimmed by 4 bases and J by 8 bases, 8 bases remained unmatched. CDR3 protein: CATSDAGQGLDEQFF. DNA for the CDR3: TGTGCCACCAGTGACGCGGGACAGGGTTTGGATGAGCAGTTCTTC.

The CDR3 protein is CASRTGTGGASPLHF. In DNA form, the CDR3 reads TGCGCCAGCAGGACCGGGACAGGGGGCGCATCACCCCTCCACTTT. The chain carries TRBV5-1 and TRBJ1-6; TRBD1 matches at 12 bases. The germline CDR1 and CDR2 sequences are SGHRS and YFSETQ. V was pared by 5 bases and J by 10 bases, with 7 bases of the junction left unmatched. This CDR3 is built from 15 residues.

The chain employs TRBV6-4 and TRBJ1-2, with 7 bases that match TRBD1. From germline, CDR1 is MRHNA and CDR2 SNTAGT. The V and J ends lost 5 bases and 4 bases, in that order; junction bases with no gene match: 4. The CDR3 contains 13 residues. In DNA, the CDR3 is TGTGCCAGCAGTCGGGACAGCCGCTATGGCTACACCTTC. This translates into CASSRDSRYGYTF.

DNA of the CDR3: TGTGCCAGCAGTCTCCTAGTCCCCGGGGAGCTGTTTTTT. Its translation: CASSLLVPGELFF. V usage is TRBV28 and J usage is TRBJ2-2; D uncertain. Trimming cost V 5 bases and J 6 bases, with 10 bases left between them. Germline CDR1 and CDR2: MDHEN and SYDVKM. This CDR3 has 13 amino acids. The whole variable domain, filled in from reference TRBV28 and TRBJ2-2, reads DVKVTQSSRYLVKRTGEKVFLECVQDMDHENMFWYRQDPGLGLRLIYFSYDVKMKEKGDIPEGYSVSREKKERFSLILESASTNQTSMYLCASSLLVPGELFFGEGSRLTVL.

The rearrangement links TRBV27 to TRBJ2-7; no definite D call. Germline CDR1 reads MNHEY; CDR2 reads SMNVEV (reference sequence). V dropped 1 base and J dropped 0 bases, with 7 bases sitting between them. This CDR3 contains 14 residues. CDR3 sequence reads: CASSLFRSSYEQYF. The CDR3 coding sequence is TGTGCCAGCAGTTTATTTCGTAGCTCCTACGAGCAGTACTTC.

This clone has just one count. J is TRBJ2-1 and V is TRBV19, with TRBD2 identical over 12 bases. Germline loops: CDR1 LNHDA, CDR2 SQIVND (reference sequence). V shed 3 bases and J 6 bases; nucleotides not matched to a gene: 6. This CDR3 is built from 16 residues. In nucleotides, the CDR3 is TGTGCCAGTAGTATGACCCCGGGACTAGCGGGCAATGAGCAGTTCTTC. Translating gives CASSMTPGLAGNEQFF.

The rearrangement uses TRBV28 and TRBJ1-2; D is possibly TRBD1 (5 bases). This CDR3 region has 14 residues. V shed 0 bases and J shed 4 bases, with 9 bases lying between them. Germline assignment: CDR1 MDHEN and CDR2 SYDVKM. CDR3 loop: CASSLWGLLYGYTF. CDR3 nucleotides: TGTGCCAGCAGTTTATGGGGGCTACTCTATGGCTACACCTTC.

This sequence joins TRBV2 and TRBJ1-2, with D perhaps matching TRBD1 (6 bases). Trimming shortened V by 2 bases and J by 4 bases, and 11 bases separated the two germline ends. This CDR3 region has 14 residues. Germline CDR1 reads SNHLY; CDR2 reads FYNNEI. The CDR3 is CASSELTGFYGYTF. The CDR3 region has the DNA TGTGCCAGCAGTGAATTGACAGGATTCTATGGCTACACCTTC.

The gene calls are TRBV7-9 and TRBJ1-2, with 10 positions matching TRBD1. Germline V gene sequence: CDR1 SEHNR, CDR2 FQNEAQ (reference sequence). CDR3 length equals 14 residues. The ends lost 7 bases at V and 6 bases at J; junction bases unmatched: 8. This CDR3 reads CASTIGTGVDGYTF. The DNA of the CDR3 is TGTGCCAGCACCATCGGGACAGGGGTGGATGGCTACACCTTC.

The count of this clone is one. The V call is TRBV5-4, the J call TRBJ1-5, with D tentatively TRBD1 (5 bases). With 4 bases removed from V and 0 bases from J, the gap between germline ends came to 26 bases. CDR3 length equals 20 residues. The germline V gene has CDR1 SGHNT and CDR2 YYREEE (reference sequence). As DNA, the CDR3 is TGTGCCAGCAGCCTAGGACCCCCCGGGGGGATGATGGGTAGCAATCAGCCCCAGCATTTT. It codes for CASSLGPPGGMMGSNQPQHF.

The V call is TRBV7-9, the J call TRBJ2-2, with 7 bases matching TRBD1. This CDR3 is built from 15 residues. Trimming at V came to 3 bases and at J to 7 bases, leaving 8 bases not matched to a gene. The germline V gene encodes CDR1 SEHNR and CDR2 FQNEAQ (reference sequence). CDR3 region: CASSFYRGRDGELFF. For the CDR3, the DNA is TGTGCCAGCAGCTTCTACAGGGGACGGGACGGGGAGCTGTTTTTT.

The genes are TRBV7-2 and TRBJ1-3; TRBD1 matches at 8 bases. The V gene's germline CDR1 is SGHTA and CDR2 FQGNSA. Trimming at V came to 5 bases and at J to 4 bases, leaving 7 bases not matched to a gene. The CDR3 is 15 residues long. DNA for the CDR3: TGTGCCAGCAGCCTTGGACAGGGATTCGGAAACACCATATATTTT. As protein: CASSLGQGFGNTIYF.

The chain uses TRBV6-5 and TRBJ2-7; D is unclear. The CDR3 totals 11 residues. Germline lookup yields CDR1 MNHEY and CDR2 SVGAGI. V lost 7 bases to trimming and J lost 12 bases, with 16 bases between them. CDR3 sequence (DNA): TGTGCCAGCACTCAAGTGGGCCTTCCGTACTTC. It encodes CASTQVGLPYF.

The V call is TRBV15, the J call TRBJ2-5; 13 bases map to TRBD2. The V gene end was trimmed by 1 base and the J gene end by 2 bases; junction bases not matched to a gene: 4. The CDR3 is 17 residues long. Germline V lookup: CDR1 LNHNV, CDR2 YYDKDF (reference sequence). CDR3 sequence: CATSRGGTSGEQETQYF. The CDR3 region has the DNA TGTGCCACCAGCAGAGGAGGGACTAGCGGGGAGCAAGAGACCCAGTACTTC.

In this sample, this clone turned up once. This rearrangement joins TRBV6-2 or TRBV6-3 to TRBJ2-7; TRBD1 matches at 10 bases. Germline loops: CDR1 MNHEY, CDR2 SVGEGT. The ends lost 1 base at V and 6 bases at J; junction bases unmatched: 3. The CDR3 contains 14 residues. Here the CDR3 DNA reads TGTGCCAGCAGTTACTTTAGGACAGGGGGCGAGCAGTACTTC. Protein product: CASSYFRTGGEQYF.

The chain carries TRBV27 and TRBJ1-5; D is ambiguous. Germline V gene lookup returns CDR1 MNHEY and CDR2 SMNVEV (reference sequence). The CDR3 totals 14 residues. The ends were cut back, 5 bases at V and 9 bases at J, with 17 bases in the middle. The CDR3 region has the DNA TGTGCCAGCAGTCCACTCGTTAACTCCCGGCCCCAGCATTTT. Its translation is CASSPLVNSRPQHF.

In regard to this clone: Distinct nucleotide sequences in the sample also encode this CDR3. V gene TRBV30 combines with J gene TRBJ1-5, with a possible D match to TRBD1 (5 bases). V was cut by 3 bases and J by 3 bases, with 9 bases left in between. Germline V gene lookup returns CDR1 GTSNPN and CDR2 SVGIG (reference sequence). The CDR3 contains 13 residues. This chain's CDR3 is CAWSQGSNQPQHF. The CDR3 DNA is TGTGCCTGGAGCCAGGGATCCAATCAGCCCCAGCATTTT.

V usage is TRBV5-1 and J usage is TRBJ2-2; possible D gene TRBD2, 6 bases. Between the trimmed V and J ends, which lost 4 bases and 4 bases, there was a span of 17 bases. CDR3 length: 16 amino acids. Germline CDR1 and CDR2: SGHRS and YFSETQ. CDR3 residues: CASSGRDWRPTGELFF. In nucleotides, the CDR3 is TGCGCCAGCAGCGGCCGGGACTGGCGACCCACCGGGGAGCTGTTTTTT. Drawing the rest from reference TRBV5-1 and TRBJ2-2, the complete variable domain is KAGVTQTPRYLIKTRGQQVTLSCSPISGHRSVSWYQQTPGQGLQFLFEYFSETQRNKGNFPGRFSGRQFSNSRSEMNVSTLELGDSALYLCASSGRDWRPTGELFFGEGSRLTVL.

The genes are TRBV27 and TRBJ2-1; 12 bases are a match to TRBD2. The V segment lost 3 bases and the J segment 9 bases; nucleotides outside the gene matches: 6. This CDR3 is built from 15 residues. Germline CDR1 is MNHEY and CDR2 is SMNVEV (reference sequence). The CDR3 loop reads CASSFSSGRGGEQFF. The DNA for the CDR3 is TGTGCCAGCAGTTTCTCTAGCGGGAGGGGGGGTGAGCAGTTCTTC.

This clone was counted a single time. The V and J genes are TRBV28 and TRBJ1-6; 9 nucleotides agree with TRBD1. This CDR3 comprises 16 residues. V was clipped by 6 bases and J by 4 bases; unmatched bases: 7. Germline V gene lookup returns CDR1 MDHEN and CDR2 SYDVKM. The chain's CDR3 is CASRPDRGSYNSPLHF. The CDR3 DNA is TGTGCCAGCAGGCCGGACAGGGGATCATATAATTCACCCCTCCACTTT.

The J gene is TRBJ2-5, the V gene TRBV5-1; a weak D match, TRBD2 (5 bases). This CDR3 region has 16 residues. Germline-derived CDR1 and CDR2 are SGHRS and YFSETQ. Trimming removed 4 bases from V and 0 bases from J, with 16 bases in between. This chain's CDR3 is CASSLEGSGYQETQYF. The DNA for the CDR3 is TGCGCCAGCAGCCTGGAAGGGTCGGGGTACCAAGAGACCCAGTACTTC.